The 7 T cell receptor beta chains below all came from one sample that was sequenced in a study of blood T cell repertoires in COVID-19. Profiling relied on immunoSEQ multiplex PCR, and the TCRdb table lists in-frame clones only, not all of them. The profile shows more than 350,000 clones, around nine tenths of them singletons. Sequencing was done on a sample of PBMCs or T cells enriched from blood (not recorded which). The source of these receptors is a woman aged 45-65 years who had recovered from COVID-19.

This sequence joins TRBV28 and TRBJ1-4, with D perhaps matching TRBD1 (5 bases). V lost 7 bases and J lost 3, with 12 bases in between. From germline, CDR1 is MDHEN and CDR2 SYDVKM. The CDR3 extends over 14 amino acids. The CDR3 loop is CASKQGGANEKLFF. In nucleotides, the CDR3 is TGTGCCAGCAAGCAGGGAGGGGCTAATGAAAAACTGTTTTTT. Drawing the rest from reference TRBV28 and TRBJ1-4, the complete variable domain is DVKVTQSSRYLVKRTGEKVFLECVQDMDHENMFWYRQDPGLGLRLIYFSYDVKMKEKGDIPEGYSVSREKKERFSLILESASTNQTSMYLCASKQGGANEKLFFGSGTQLSVL.

The CDR3 is CASSSSGMVSEKLFF. DNA of the CDR3: TGCGCCAGCAGCTCGTCAGGGATGGTCTCTGAAAAACTGTTTTTT. The chain is built from TRBV5-1 and TRBJ1-4; TRBD1 is a possible D gene (5 bases). V was pared by 3 bases and J by 7 bases, with 16 bases between. Germline values: CDR1 SGHRS, CDR2 YFSETQ. The CDR3 runs to 15 residues.

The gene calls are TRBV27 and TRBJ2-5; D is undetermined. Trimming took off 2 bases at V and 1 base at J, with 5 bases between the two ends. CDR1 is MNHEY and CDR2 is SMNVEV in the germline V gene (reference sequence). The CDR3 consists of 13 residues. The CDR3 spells CASSLGSQETQYF. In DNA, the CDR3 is TGTGCCAGCAGTTTAGGCAGCCAAGAGACCCAGTACTTC.

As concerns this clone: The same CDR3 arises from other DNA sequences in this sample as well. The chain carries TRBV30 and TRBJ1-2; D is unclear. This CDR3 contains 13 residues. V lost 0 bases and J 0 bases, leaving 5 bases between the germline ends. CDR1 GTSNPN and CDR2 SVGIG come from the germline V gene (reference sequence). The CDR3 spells CAWSVGANYGYTF. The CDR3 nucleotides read TGTGCCTGGAGTGTAGGAGCTAACTATGGCTACACCTTC.

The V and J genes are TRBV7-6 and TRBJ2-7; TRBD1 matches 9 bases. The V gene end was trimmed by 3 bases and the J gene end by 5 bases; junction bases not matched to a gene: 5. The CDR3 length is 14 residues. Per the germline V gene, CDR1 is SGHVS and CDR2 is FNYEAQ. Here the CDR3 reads CASSLGQGPNEQYF. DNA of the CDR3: TGTGCCAGCAGCTTGGGACAGGGTCCCAACGAGCAGTACTTC.

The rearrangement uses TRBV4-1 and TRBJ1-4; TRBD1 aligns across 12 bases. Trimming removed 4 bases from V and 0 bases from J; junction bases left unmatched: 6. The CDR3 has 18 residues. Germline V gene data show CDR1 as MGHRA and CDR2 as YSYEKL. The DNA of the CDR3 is TGCGCCAGCAGCCGAGGGACAGGGGGCCCGACAACTAATGAAAAACTGTTTTTT. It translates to CASSRGTGGPTTNEKLFF.

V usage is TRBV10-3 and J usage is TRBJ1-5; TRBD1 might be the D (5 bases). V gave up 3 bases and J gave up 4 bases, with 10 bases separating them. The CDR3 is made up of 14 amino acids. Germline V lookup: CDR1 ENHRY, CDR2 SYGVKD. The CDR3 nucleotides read TGTGCCATCAGTGATTGGACAACGAATCAGCCCCAGCATTTT. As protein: CAISDWTTNQPQHF.